Below, one T cell receptor beta chain is given with its context. A single count supports this clone. The target of this receptor is not known. Per-base quality was not reported, and no clone a single base away is much larger than it. What the treatment or condition label conveys for this sample: some 20 received Ad26.COV2.S at low or high dose, single or two shots; about 5 received placebo; per-sample allocation not given. Repertoires of vaccine and placebo recipients were sequenced from samples taken on day 63 after the first injection. In Cohort 1b, 20 to 25 adults aged 18-55 years were enrolled at a single site in Boston, USA, between 29 July and 7 August 2020. Ad26.COV2.S was a replication-incompetent adenovirus type 26 vector that expressed a prefusion-stabilized SARS-CoV-2 spike protein derived from the original Wuhan strain. The sample belongs to a study of Ad26.COV2.S vaccination and SARS-CoV-2 variants (dated by TCRdb to 2020 to 2022). Study-wide context: Vaccine-arm donors were drawn from COV1001, a multicentre, randomized, double-blind, placebo-controlled phase I-IIa trial of Ad26.COV2.S in healthy adults. Trial participants were randomized into five groups of five, in which low-dose or high-dose Ad26.COV2.S was given once or twice, or placebo was given on both occasions. The specificity and breadth of SARS-CoV-2-reactive T cell receptors after Ad26.COV2.S vaccination were assessed by TCRbeta repertoire sequencing. A total of around 32 samples were included in the TCR-sequenced set, comprising around 19 Ad26.COV2.S vaccine recipients, 5 placebo recipients and 8 SARS-CoV-2 convalescent individuals. Ad26.COV2.S was administered intramuscularly at a dose of 5x10^10 or 1x10^11 viral particles, either as one shot or as two shots given 56 days apart. Investigators remained blinded to trial group allocation during experiments and outcome assessment. Paper-wide results and their limitations: It was noted by the authors that total T cell responses may have been underestimated by the TCR breadth and depth analyses. Non-spike TCR breadth was comparable between vaccine and placebo recipients, consistent with the vaccine containing only spike. Ad26.COV2.S recipients had higher spike-specific TCR breadth than placebo recipients (P = 0.0014). Substantial breadth of spike-specific CD8+ and CD4+ T cell responses was reported after vaccination. The study lacked the statistical power to compare responses across vaccine doses or regimens.

The CDR3 sequence holds 15 residues, the cysteine and phenylalanine included. The CDR3 DNA has 45 bases and is translated from base 1. The junction carries 19 bases between V and J, which are trimmed by 7 bases and 9 bases respectively. Based on the germline V gene (reference sequence), the CDR1 and CDR2 sequences are LNHDA and SQIVND. The immunoSEQ Assay was the method used to sequence TCRbeta CDR3 regions. After extraction, genomic DNA underwent amplification by bias-controlled multiplex PCR, followed by high-throughput sequencing. Regarding the original processing steps: To quantify the absolute abundance of every unique TCRbeta CDR3 region, sequences were collapsed and filtered. T cell fraction was estimated by normalizing TCRbeta template counts to usable DNA, which was measured by amplifying reference genes present in all nucleated cells. Repertoire TCRs were annotated as SARS-CoV-2-specific when V gene, CDR3 amino acid sequence and J gene were exactly matched to a known reactive TCR set. The reference SARS-CoV-2 TCR set was obtained from MIRA and was filtered for enrichment in COVID-19-positive ImmuneCODE repertoires, whereby public or cross-reactive TCRs were removed. Using the MIRA antigens, annotated TCRs were further analysed by specific ORF or by position within an ORF. Depth was the summed frequency of annotated unique rearrangements, while breadth was defined as annotated unique rearrangements over total unique productive rearrangements. Group comparisons of TCR breadth used two-sided Wilcoxon rank-sum tests. TCRdb took over this immuneACCESS table, retaining in-frame rearrangements with V and J assigned. Such tables are incomplete; in checked studies, under half of the missing clones stem from an unresolved V gene, and the remainder is unexplained. The V and J calls and clone size are taken from that table; D and trimming were inferred from the DNA. The sample profile shows a few hundred thousand clones; around nine tenths of them were found once. Around 3.7% of the sample is taken by the ten largest.

The receptor was isolated from a person aged 18-60 years who received the Ad26.COV2.S COVID-19 vaccine or a placebo. The chain links TRBV19 with TRBJ1-6, with a tentative D gene TRBD1 over 5 matching bases. The sample in question was peripheral blood, obtained in a trial of Ad26.COV2.S vaccine versus placebo. The CDR3 sequence is CASNADGASSSPLHF. The nucleotides are TGTGCCAGTAACGCGGACGGGGCATCTTCTTCACCCCTCCACTTT.